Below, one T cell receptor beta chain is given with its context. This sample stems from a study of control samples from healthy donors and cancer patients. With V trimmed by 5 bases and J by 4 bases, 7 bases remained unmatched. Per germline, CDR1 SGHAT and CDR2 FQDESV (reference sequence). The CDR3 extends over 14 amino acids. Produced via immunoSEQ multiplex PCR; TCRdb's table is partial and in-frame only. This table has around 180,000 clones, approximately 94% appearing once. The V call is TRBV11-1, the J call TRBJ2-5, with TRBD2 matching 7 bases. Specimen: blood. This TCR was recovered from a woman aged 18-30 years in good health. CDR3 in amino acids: CASSMGLFVETQYF. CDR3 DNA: TGTGCCAGCAGCATGGGACTATTTGTAGAGACCCAGTACTTC.